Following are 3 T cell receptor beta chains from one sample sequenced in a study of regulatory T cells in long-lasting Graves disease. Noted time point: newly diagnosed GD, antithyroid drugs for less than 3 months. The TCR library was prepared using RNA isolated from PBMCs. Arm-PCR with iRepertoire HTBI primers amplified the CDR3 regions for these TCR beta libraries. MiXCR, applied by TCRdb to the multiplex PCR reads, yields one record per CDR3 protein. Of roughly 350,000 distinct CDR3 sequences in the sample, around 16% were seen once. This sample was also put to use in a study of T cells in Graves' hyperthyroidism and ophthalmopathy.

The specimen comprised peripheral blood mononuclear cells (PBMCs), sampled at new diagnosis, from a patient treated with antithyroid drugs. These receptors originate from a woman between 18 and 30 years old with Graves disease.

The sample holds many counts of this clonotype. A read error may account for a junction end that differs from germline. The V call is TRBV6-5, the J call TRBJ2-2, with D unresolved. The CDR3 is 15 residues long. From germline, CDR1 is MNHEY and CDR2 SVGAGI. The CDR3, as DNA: TGTGCCAGCAGTCACTCGACTCGCGCTTTCGGGGAGCTGTTTTTT. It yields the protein CASSHSTRAFGELFF.

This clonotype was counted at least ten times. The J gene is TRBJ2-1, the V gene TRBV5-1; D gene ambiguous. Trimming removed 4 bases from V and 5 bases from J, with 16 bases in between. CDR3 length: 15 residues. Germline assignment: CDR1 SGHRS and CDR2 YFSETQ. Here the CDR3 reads CASSPIGKQNNEQFF. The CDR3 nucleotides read TGCGCCAGCAGCCCTATTGGGAAGCAGAACAATGAGCAGTTCTTC.

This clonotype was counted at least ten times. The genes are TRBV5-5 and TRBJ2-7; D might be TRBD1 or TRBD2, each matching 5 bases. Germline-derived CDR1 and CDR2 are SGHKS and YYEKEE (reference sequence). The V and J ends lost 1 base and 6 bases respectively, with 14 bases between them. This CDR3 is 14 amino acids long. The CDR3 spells CASSLYLGACEQYF. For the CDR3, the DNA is TGTGCCAGCAGCTTGTACCTCGGGGCCTGCGAGCAGTACTTC.